Listed here are 25 T cell receptor beta chains from one sample, sequenced in a study of tumor-infiltrating lymphocytes in primary liver carcinoma. Researchers generated TCR beta cDNA from roughly 520 ng of total RNA, relying on a constant-region primer. Libraries covering TCR beta were generated through three nested multiplex PCR rounds (using a slightly modified ARM-PCR). Primers for the first two PCR rounds were TRBV1-TRBV30 forward primers and a C-beta reverse primer (about 9 cycles per round). TCRdb ran MiXCR on the multiplex PCR reads and lists one entry per CDR3 protein. Of fewer than 30,000 distinct CDR3 sequences in the sample, approximately 78% were seen once. The study co-extracted DNA and RNA from approximately 20-30 mg of unsorted bulk tissue. The specimen sequenced was liver tumor tissue from sampling region 3. Subset reported: tumor region T3, left-lateral pole. The source is a man aged 40-49 years with primary liver carcinoma and hepatitis B virus infection.

As regards this clonotype: The junction shows a germline mismatch at one end, possibly a read error. The genes are TRBV10-3 and TRBJ2-7; possible D gene TRBD1, 5 bases. Germline V gives CDR1 ENHRY, CDR2 SYGVKD. The CDR3 is 15 residues long. CDR3 sequence: CAISESGSAYDEQCF. DNA of the CDR3: TGCGCCATTAGTGAGTCAGGGTCCGCGTACGACGAGCAGTGCTTC.

A note on this clonotype: Being one base from a much bigger clone, this may be a read error. V is TRBV7-2 and J is TRBJ2-7, with D maybe TRBD2 (6 bases). The CDR3 is made up of 14 amino acids. Germline V gives CDR1 SGHTA, CDR2 FQGNSA. This CDR3 reads CAGSLGPSAYEQYF. The CDR3 DNA reads as TGTGCCGGCAGCTTAGGGCCTAGCGCCTACGAGCAGTACTTC.

This clonotype was counted between two and nine times. An end of the junction differs from the germline gene, which may be a read error. The chain carries TRBV6-5 and TRBJ2-1; D gene uncertain. The CDR3 runs to 15 residues. The V gene's germline CDR1 is MNHEY and CDR2 SVGAGI. As DNA, the CDR3 is TGTGCTAGCAGATACGGAAACAACTTTAACAATGAGCAGTTCTTC. It is translated as CASRYGNNFNNEQFF.

This clonotype has just one count. One junction end disagrees with the germline gene, perhaps due to a read error. The V gene is TRBV4-3, the J gene TRBJ2-7; D gene unclear. The CDR3 extends over 14 amino acids. Germline lookup yields CDR1 LGHNA and CDR2 YSLEER. CDR3 DNA: TGCGCCAGCGGCCAAGAAAGCACCACCTACGATCAGTACTTC. Its translation is CASGQESTTYDQYF.

Concerning this clonotype itself: One end of the junction varies from germline; a read error may be responsible. V and J are TRBV10-2 and TRBJ2-7, with a possible D match to TRBD1 (5 bases). This CDR3 contains 15 residues. CDR1 and CDR2 (germline): WSHSY, SAAADI. CDR3 protein: CASNRGQGAIYKQYF. The CDR3 DNA sequence: TGCGCCAGCAACCGTGGACAAGGGGCGATCTACAAGCAGTACTTC.

As concerns this clonotype: A junction boundary mismatches the germline segment, possibly from a read error. The chain employs TRBV6-2 or TRBV6-3 and TRBJ2-7, with a weak D call TRBD2 (6 bases). CDR1 and CDR2 (germline): MNHEY, SVGEGT. The CDR3 length is 13 residues. The CDR3 protein is CASSYWTTYEQKF. In DNA form, the CDR3 reads TGTGCCAGCAGTTACTGGACTACCTACGAGCAGAAGTTC.

This clonotype is a singleton in its sample. One end of the junction is discordant with germline, which a read error may explain. The chain couples TRBV6-2 or TRBV6-3 to TRBJ2-3; 9 bases fit TRBD2. Germline loops: CDR1 MNHEY, CDR2 SVGEGT. The CDR3 spans 18 residues. CDR3 DNA: TGTGCCAGCAGCCTCCTCCGAATAGCGGGAGCGGGGGCAGATACCCAGTATTTT. Its protein is CASSLLRIAGAGADTQYF.

As for this clonotype: The junction departs from the called germline gene at one end, perhaps through a read error. This rearrangement joins TRBV11-2 to TRBJ2-7; 8 bases fit TRBD1. Germline CDR1 is SGHAT and CDR2 is FQNNGV. The CDR3 has 16 residues. Here the CDR3 DNA reads TGTGCCGGCAGCTTCATTCAGGGGGCCATACATAATGAGCAGTACTTC. Protein product: CAGSFIQGAIHNEQYF.

As concerns this clonotype: The missing conserved phenylalanine or tryptophan at the end of this CDR3 makes a read error likely. The V call is TRBV4-1, the J call TRBJ1-6; tentatively, D is TRBD1 (5 bases). The V gene's germline CDR1 is MGHRA and CDR2 YSYEKL. The CDR3 is made up of 16 amino acids. The CDR3 loop reads CARSHHLQAADSPLHL. CDR3 sequence (DNA): TGCGCCAGGAGCCACCACCTACAGGCGGCGGATTCACCCCTCCACCTT.

This clonotype has only one observation. One end of the junction is discordant with germline, which a read error may explain. This chain links TRBV4-2 with TRBJ2-3; 10 bases line up with TRBD2. The CDR3 length is 18 residues. Germline-derived CDR1 and CDR2 are LGHNA and YNFKEQ. CDR3 residues: CASSQVAPLAGATDTQYF. CDR3 coding DNA: TGTGCTAGCAGCCAGGTGGCGCCTCTAGCGGGAGCGACAGATACGCAGTATTTT.

This clonotype is medium-sized. V and J are TRBV4-3 and TRBJ2-1; 10 bases align to TRBD2. CDR1 and CDR2 from the germline V gene are LGHNA and YSLEER. This CDR3 region has 13 residues. The junction had 6 bases not matched to a gene; V was cut back by 1 base and J by 15 bases. The CDR3 loop is CASSQGSSGSVFF. The CDR3 DNA follows: TGCGCCAGCAGCCAAGGGTCTAGCGGGAGTGTGTTCTTC.

This clonotype was detected many times. The genes are TRBV4-1 and TRBJ2-3, with D tentatively TRBD2 (5 bases). CDR3 length: 16 residues. V shed 0 bases and J shed 6 bases, with 16 bases lying between them. Germline V gene lookup returns CDR1 MGHRA and CDR2 YSYEKL. CDR3 nucleotides: TGCGCCAGCAGCCAAGATCCGGGAAGGATTAAGGATACGCAGTATTTT. It yields the protein CASSQDPGRIKDTQYF.

The chain combines TRBV10-2 with TRBJ1-2, with a weak D call TRBD1 (5 bases). CDR1 is WSHSY, CDR2 SAAADI, per germline. V lost 1 base and J lost 5, with 32 bases in between. The CDR3 consists of 21 residues. Here the CDR3 DNA reads TGCGCCAGCAGTGAGTGCTTAGTGTCGGGGGGTAGCCGAAGATTAGGTTATGGCTACACCTTC. It codes for CASSECLVSGGSRRLGYGYTF.

As to this clonotype: The CDR3 does not close with the conserved phenylalanine or tryptophan, likely indicating a read error. It is unclear where the CDR3 begins or ends on the DNA, so no DNA is shown, and the CDR3 is as TCRdb lists it. The chain is built from TRBV11-2 and TRBJ2-5; the table calls TRBD2, which could not be checked here. Inclusive of both ends, the CDR3 amounts to 16 amino acids. CDR1 is SGHAT, CDR2 FQNNGV, per germline. The CDR3 is CACSRTPGGGKETQYY.

This clonotype has a count of ten or more. The chain is built from TRBV7-9 and TRBJ2-1; unclear D gene. Per the germline V gene, CDR1 is SEHNR and CDR2 is FQNEAQ (reference sequence). V gave up 1 base and J gave up 9 bases, with 13 bases separating them. CDR3 size: 14 residues. The DNA for the CDR3 is TGTGCCAGCAGCTTAGAGGGTGGTCTCGGTGAGCAGTTCTTC. Its translation: CASSLEGGLGEQFF.

This clonotype was recorded many times. A clone one base away is much larger, so this may be a read error. The chain carries TRBV6-2 or TRBV6-3 and TRBJ2-1; D may be TRBD1 (5 bases). Trimming pared 6 bases from V and 9 bases from J, leaving 15 bases between. CDR3 length: 13 amino acids. Looked up from germline, CDR1 is MNHEY and CDR2 is SVGEGT. CDR3 in DNA: TGTGCCAGCAGGACTGCAGGGTACGGTGAGCAGTTCTTC. Amino acid sequence: CASRTAGYGEQFF.

With respect to this clonotype: One end of the junction fails to match germline, which may point to a read error. This sequence joins TRBV6-2 or TRBV6-3 and TRBJ1-2; no firm D call. The CDR3 extends over 13 amino acids. Germline assignment: CDR1 MNHEY and CDR2 SVGEGT. The CDR3 coding sequence is TGTGCCAACAGTAATACCGCTTCCTATGGCCACACCTTC. Its protein product is CANSNTASYGHTF.

With respect to this clonotype: A read error may account for a junction end that differs from germline. The J gene is TRBJ2-2, the V gene TRBV11-1; 12 bases fit TRBD2. CDR3 length: 15 residues. The germline V gene has CDR1 SGHAT and CDR2 FQDESV (reference sequence). The CDR3, as DNA: TGTGCCTGCAGCATACTAGCGGGAGGCCCCCTCGAGTTGTTTTTT. This sequence encodes CACSILAGGPLELFF.

This clonotype has a count of ten or more. Given the absence of the conserved phenylalanine or tryptophan at the CDR3 end, a read error is likely. The chain carries TRBV5-6 and TRBJ2-2, with 10 bases fitting TRBD1. The V and J ends lost 3 bases and 8 bases, in that order; junction bases with no gene match: 7. The CDR3 spans 15 residues. CDR1 is SGHDT, CDR2 YYEEEE, per germline. CDR3 bases: TGTGCCAGCAGCTCCGGGACAGGGGTGACTGGGGAGCTGTTTTCT. It is translated as CASSSGTGVTGELFS.

To note about this clonotype: The junction and the germline gene differ at one end; a read error may be behind it. V and J are TRBV11-2 and TRBJ2-3; D unresolved. CDR1 is SGHAT, CDR2 FQNNGV, per germline. This CDR3 spans 12 amino acids. CDR3 sequence: CASGASTDTRYF. The CDR3 DNA follows: TGTGCCAGCGGCGCCAGTACAGATACGCGGTATTTT.

The chain is built from TRBV5-6 and TRBJ2-7; D is undetermined. The ends were cut back, 7 bases at V and 7 bases at J, with 15 bases in the middle. Germline V gene lookup returns CDR1 SGHDT and CDR2 YYEEEE. The CDR3 contains 12 residues. The CDR3 sequence: CASCSGRDEQYF. In DNA, the CDR3 is TGTGCCAGCTGTTCTGGAAGAGATGAGCAGTACTTC. The whole variable domain, filled in from reference TRBV5-6 and TRBJ2-7, reads DAGVTQSPTHLIKTRGQQVTLRCSPKSGHDTVSWYQQALGQGPQFIFQYYEEEERQRGNFPDRFSGHQFPNYSSELNVNALLLGDSALYLCASCSGRDEQYFGPGTRLTVT.

Of note for this clonotype: A junction boundary mismatches the germline segment, possibly from a read error. V gene TRBV12-3 or TRBV12-4 combines with J gene TRBJ2-7, with 11 bases matching TRBD1. The CDR3 sequence is 15 residues long. This CDR3 is CASSTGTGGSYEQCF. The CDR3 region has the DNA TGTGCCAGCAGTACTGGGACAGGGGGGTCCTACGAGCAGTGCTTC.

Details on this clonotype: No conserved phenylalanine or tryptophan ends this CDR3, so it is likely a read error. The rearrangement joins TRBV5-5 to TRBJ2-3; D is unclear. This CDR3 region has 15 residues. The germline V gene encodes CDR1 SGHKS and CDR2 YYEKEE (reference sequence). CDR3 in amino acids: CASILHQAPADTQYY. The CDR3 DNA is TGTGCCAGCATCTTGCATCAGGCGCCCGCAGATACGCAGTATTAT.

With regard to this clonotype: This CDR3 fails to terminate in the conserved phenylalanine or tryptophan, so it likely reflects a read error. This sequence joins TRBV12-3 or TRBV12-4 and TRBJ2-7; D may be TRBD2 (6 bases). The CDR3 spans 14 residues. CDR3 residues: CASSLVVGGGEQYL. The CDR3 DNA is TGTGCCAGTAGTTTAGTGGTCGGGGGTGGCGAGCAGTACCTC.

Regarding this clonotype: Given the absence of the conserved phenylalanine or tryptophan at the CDR3 end, a read error is likely. The rearrangement links TRBV5-1 to TRBJ2-2, with TRBD1 as a possible D gene (5 bases). The germline V gene has CDR1 SGHRS and CDR2 YFSETQ. The V end was cut by 4 bases, the J end by 4 bases, with 17 bases between. This CDR3 spans 16 amino acids. The CDR3 nucleotides read TGCGCCAGCAGCGTCGGCCAGGGTGGTAGCACCGGGGAGCTGTTTGTT. Translated: CASSVGQGGSTGELFV.